A selection of T cell receptor beta chains follows, all from one sample in a study of T cells in Graves' hyperthyroidism and ophthalmopathy. Via MiXCR, TCRdb re-called the multiplex PCR reads, giving one row per CDR3 protein. Among over 700,000 distinct CDR3 sequences listed, approximately 40% were seen once. Sample: blood. The receptors were sampled from a woman aged 35 to 49 with Graves' hyperthyroidism. The CDR3 runs from the conserved cysteine through the conserved F or W. The D gene is left open where the match is weak. Some rows have no size entry. The others give once, few or many, or a class for an expanded clone.

d_call	j_call	clone_size	v_call	cdr3_nt	cdr3_aa
TRBD1	TRBJ1-2	NA	TRBV9	TGTGCCAGCTCACCAACTTACGGACAGGGGGCTTATGGCTACACCTTC	CASSPTYGQGAYGYTF
TRBD2	TRBJ2-2	NA	TRBV6-1	TGTGCCAGCAGTGAGCAGCGGGAGCTATGGGTCGCCGGGGAGCTGTTTTTT	CASSEQRELWVAGELFF
NA	TRBJ2-5	many	TRBV20-1	TGCAGTGCGGCGGAGTTCCAAGAGACCCAGTACTTC	CSAAEFQETQYF
TRBD1	TRBJ2-6	NA	TRBV7-9	TGTGCCAGCAGCTTGGACCGGACAGGGGTCTCTGGGGCCAACGTCCTGACTTTC	CASSLDRTGVSGANVLTF
TRBD1	TRBJ1-1	NA	TRBV25-1	TGCGCCAGCAGCCAGAAGCGGACAGGGGGCACTGAAGCTTTCTTT	CASSQKRTGGTEAFF
NA	TRBJ1-2	NA	TRBV29-1	TGCACTAGGAGGGGGGAATCCGGGGTCGGCTATGGCTACACCTTC	CTRRGESGVGYGYTF
NA	TRBJ2-5	many	TRBV7-2	TGTGCCAGCAGCTCTGCTCCCGGGACCCAAGAGACCCAGTACTTC	CASSSAPGTQETQYF
NA	TRBJ1-2	few	TRBV20-1	TGCAGTGCCCCAACCTGGATTGGGCAGGGTTCCCCTTCTAACTATGGCTACACCTTC	CSAPTWIGQGSPSNYGYTF
NA	TRBJ1-4	NA	TRBV4-3	TGCGCCAGCAGCCAAGTGCGTAGGCTGGCTAATGAAAAACTGTTTTTT	CASSQVRRLANEKLFF
NA	TRBJ1-1	NA	TRBV5-1	TGTGCCAGCAGCTTGACTTCGGATTTTGAAGCTTTCTTT	CASSLTSDFEAFF
TRBD1	TRBJ2-5	NA	TRBV12-3/TRBV12-4	TGTGCCAGCAGTTTAAGGGACAGGGGCTACGGGGAGACCCAGTACTTC	CASSLRDRGYGETQYF
TRBD1	TRBJ2-2	NA	TRBV10-3	TGTGTCATCAGGGAGGACAGGGACGGGGAGCTGTTTTTT	CVIREDRDGELFF
NA	TRBJ2-7	many	TRBV7-9	TGTGCCAGCAGCTTAGGGGCCCAGACAACATACTACGAGCAGTACTTC	CASSLGAQTTYYEQYF
TRBD1	TRBJ1-4	NA	TRBV7-6	TGTGCCAGCAACGTCGAAGGGGGCGCTTGGTCTAATGAAAAACTGTTTTTT	CASNVEGGAWSNEKLFF
NA	TRBJ1-6	NA	TRBV30	TGTGCCTGGAGTGTACAGGGTGGTTCACCCCTCCACTTT	CAWSVQGGSPLHF
NA	TRBJ1-2	many	TRBV19	TGTGCCAGCTCCCGGGACAAGTATGGCTACACCTTC	CASSRDKYGYTF
NA	TRBJ1-5	few	TRBV20-1	TGCAGTGCTAGAGACCGTAACAAGGGACTCCATCAGCCCCAGCATTTT	CSARDRNKGLHQPQHF
NA	TRBJ1-2	many	TRBV7-6	TGTGCCAGCAGCTTAAGTGAATTCTATGGCTACACCTTC	CASSLSEFYGYTF
TRBD1	TRBJ1-2	NA	TRBV12-3/TRBV12-4	TGTGCCAGCAGAACTAGACAGGGTAACTATGGCTACACCTTC	CASRTRQGNYGYTF